The present TCR beta chain was sequenced within a study of shared clonotypes between healthy human individuals. Study background: Three plates were used per donor for CD4 naive, three for CD4 memory, two for CD8 naive and one for CD8 memory. Study outcomes and limitations: What rarefaction showed was incomplete sorted-subset sequencing despite large depth. Since donors were few, the genetic and exposure-history diversity represented was limited.

Authors' data handling: For the immunoSEQ data, sequences were junction-only without quality scores, so filtering differed. TCRdb's table, derived via immunoSEQ multiplex PCR, lists solely in-frame clones and lacks some. The V and J calls and clone size were taken over from that table, and D and trimming were inferred from the DNA. The data hold 2 million to 2.5 million clones, with 85% to 95% observed a single time. This clone is a singleton in its sample. Antigen specificity is unknown. This clonotype originated in a man aged 18 to 35 in good health. Some clones in this sample may be carry-over from other donors' samples. The sample was naive CD4+ T cells from PBMCs. Subset denoted: CD45RA+ positively selected.

The CDR3 spells CASSQPLAGSSTDTQYF. The CDR3, as DNA: TGCGCCAGCAGCCAGCCTTTAGCGGGGTCTAGCACAGATACGCAGTATTTT. The rearrangement joins TRBV4-1 to TRBJ2-3; TRBD2 agrees at 8 bases. The CDR3 contains 17 residues. V dropped 3 bases and J dropped 0; count of bases not matched to a gene: 8. The germline V gene has CDR1 MGHRA and CDR2 YSYEKL.